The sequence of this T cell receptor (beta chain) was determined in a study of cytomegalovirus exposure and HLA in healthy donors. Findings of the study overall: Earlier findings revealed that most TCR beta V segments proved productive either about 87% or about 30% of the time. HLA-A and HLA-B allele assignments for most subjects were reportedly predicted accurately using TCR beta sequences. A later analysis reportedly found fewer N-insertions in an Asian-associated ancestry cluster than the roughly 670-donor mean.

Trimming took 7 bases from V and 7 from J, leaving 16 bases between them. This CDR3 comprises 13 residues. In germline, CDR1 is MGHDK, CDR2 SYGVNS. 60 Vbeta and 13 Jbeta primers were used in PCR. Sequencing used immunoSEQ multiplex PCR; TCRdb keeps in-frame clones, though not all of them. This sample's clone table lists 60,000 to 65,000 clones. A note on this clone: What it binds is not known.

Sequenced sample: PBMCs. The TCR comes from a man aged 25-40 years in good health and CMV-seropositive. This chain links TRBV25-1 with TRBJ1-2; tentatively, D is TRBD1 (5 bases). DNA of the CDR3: TGTGCCAGCACCTCGGGGGGGTTAAGTGGCTACACCTTC. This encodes CASTSGGLSGYTF.